A single sample gave rise to the 9 T cell receptor beta chains below, sequenced in a study of CD8+ T cells in alopecia areata. The treatment here: oral pan-JAK inhibitor, 5-10 mg twice daily. RNA was extracted and reverse transcribed into cDNA as the sequencing template. Produced via immunoSEQ multiplex PCR; TCRdb's table is partial and in-frame only. The repertoire holds 200,000 to 250,000 clones, with around three fifths as singletons. The sample here was CD4+ T cells sorted from blood, taken at week 4, from a patient treated with tofacitinib. The receptors stem from a human donor with alopecia areata.

The gene calls are TRBV9 and TRBJ2-3, with D possibly TRBD2 on 6 matching bases. V dropped 4 bases and J dropped 10 bases, with 13 bases sitting between them. Germline assignment: CDR1 SGDLS and CDR2 YYNGEE. The CDR3 covers 12 residues. The CDR3 region is CASSLGAGSQYF. DNA of the CDR3: TGTGCCAGCAGCCTAGGGGCGGGGTCGCAGTATTTT.

The chain recombines TRBV25-1 with TRBJ1-4; 7 bases agree with TRBD1. CDR1 is MGHDK and CDR2 is SYGVNS in the germline V gene. Trimming cost V 2 bases and J 4 bases; bases outside gene matches: 7. This CDR3 spans 16 amino acids. This CDR3 is CASSEGSGQRNEKLFF. In DNA, the CDR3 is TGTGCCAGCAGTGAAGGCTCGGGACAGCGTAATGAAAAACTGTTTTTT.

The V gene is TRBV5-1, the J gene TRBJ2-6; D gene unclear. The V gene lost 2 bases and the J gene lost 2 bases, with 8 bases spanning the gap. Germline assignment: CDR1 SGHRS and CDR2 YFSETQ. CDR3 length: 15 amino acids. In DNA, the CDR3 is TGCGCCAGCAGCTTCTTTAGGGCTGGGGCCAACGTCCTGACTTTC. This gives the protein CASSFFRAGANVLTF.

This rearrangement joins TRBV7-2 to TRBJ2-4, with D unclear. Trimming took off 8 bases at V and 1 base at J, with 15 bases between the two ends. This CDR3 has 15 amino acids. CDR1 is SGHTA, CDR2 FQGNSA, per germline. The CDR3 nucleotides read TGTGCCAGCTCGCAGCCCCTAACGGCCAAAAACATTCAGTACTTC. It specifies CASSQPLTAKNIQYF.

The V and J genes are TRBV29-1 and TRBJ2-1; D gene ambiguous. The CDR3 is 11 amino acids. Germline V gene lookup returns CDR1 SQVTM and CDR2 ANQGSEA. V lost 4 bases to trimming and J lost 14 bases, with 15 bases between them. CDR3 sequence: CSVVITFGEFF. CDR3 bases: TGCAGCGTTGTGATTACCTTTGGAGAGTTCTTC.

The rearrangement joins TRBV4-3 to TRBJ2-7, with 13 positions matching TRBD2. The V gene's germline CDR1 is LGHNA and CDR2 YSLEER. The J segment lost 3 bases and the V segment lost 0 bases, leaving 5 bases of the junction unmatched. The CDR3 runs to 17 residues. The CDR3 DNA reads TGCGCCAGCAGCCAAGATCCCCGGACTAGCGGGGGCTACGAGCAGTACTTC. As protein: CASSQDPRTSGGYEQYF.

This clone has more than one count but fewer than ten. The rearrangement joins TRBV4-3 to TRBJ1-2, with 8 bases fitting TRBD1. Germline CDR1 is LGHNA and CDR2 is YSLEER. The CDR3 extends over 15 amino acids. Trimming took 0 bases from V and 3 from J; bases not matched to a gene: 3. The CDR3 bases are TGCGCCAGCAGCCAAGATCTGACAGGGGACTATGGCTACACCTTC. Protein product: CASSQDLTGDYGYTF.

The rearrangement links TRBV4-1 to TRBJ1-5; no definite D call. The CDR3 contains 15 residues. Trimming took 7 bases from V and 1 from J, leaving 14 bases between them. Germline CDR1 MGHRA, CDR2 YSYEKL. The chain's CDR3 is CASTLLWGSNQPQHF. CDR3 DNA sequence: TGCGCCAGCACCCTCCTCTGGGGAAGCAATCAGCCCCAGCATTTT.

As concerns this clone: Different DNA sequences within this sample yield the same CDR3. The rearrangement links TRBV30 to TRBJ2-5; tentatively, D is TRBD2 (7 bases). The CDR3 loop spans 13 amino acids. From germline, CDR1 is GTSNPN and CDR2 SVGIG (reference sequence). Trimming stripped 0 bases from V and 5 bases from J, with 10 bases between. This chain's CDR3 is CAWSVQGGETQYF. In DNA form, the CDR3 reads TGTGCCTGGAGTGTACAGGGAGGGGAGACCCAGTACTTC.